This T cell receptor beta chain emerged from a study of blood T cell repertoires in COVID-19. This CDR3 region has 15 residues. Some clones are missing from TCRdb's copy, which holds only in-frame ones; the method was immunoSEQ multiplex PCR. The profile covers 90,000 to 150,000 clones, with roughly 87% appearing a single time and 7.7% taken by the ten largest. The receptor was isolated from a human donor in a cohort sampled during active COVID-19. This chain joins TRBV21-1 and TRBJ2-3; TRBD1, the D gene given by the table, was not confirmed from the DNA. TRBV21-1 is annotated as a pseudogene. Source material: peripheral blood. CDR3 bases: TGTGCCAGCAGCAAATGGGACAGGGGGTTAGATACGCAGTATTTT. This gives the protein CASSKWDRGLDTQYF.